The entry below describes one TCR beta chain. Trimming pared 1 base from V and 12 bases from J, leaving 21 bases between. Germline lookup yields CDR1 DFQATT and CDR2 SNEGSKA (reference sequence). The CDR3 is made up of 14 amino acids. This sample was included in a study of T-cell memory formation after mild COVID-19. TCR alpha and TCR beta cDNA libraries carrying sample barcodes and UMIs came from 5'RACE with constant-segment primers. MiXCR, run by TCRdb on the 5' RACE reads, gives a single entry per CDR3 protein. The sample lists 150,000 to 200,000 distinct CDR3 sequences, 25% to 40% occurring once. The chain has TRBV20-1 and TRBJ1-2, with D possibly matching TRBD1 (5 bases). The sequence came from an adult woman who had mild COVID-19 (a few samples of this study predate the infection). Cell type and time point are not known. Sequencing input: PBMCs or a T cell subset sorted from them (not recorded which). DNA of the CDR3: TGCAGTGCTAGAGTAGCACAGGACCTCCCCGCTCACACCTTC. Protein product: CSARVAQDLPAHTF.